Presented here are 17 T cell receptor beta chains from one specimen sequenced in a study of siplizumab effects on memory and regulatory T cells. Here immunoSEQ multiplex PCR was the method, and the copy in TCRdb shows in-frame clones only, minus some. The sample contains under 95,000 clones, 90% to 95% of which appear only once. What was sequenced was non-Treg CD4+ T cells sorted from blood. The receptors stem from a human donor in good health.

The CDR3 loop is CAGQRRQGWDVGYTF. The DNA for the CDR3 is TGTGCCGGACAGCGCCGACAGGGATGGGATGTCGGCTACACCTTC. V usage is TRBV6-1 and J usage is TRBJ1-2; TRBD1 agrees at 7 bases. The V gene's germline CDR1 is MNHNS and CDR2 SASEGT. There are 15 residues in the CDR3. V lost 11 bases to trimming and J lost 8 bases; unmatched junction nucleotides: 20.

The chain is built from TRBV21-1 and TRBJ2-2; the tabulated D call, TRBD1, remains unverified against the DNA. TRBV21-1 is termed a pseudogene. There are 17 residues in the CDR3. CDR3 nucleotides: TGTGCCAGCAGCAAATCCACCGGGACAGGGGGTACCGGGGAGCTGTTTTTT. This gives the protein CASSKSTGTGGTGELFF.

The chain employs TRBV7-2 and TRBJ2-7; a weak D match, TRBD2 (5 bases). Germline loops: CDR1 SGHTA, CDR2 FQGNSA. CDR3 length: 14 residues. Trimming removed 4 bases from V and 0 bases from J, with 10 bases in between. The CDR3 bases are TGTGCCAGCAGCTCGAGGGCCGCCTCCTACGAGCAGTACTTC. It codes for CASSSRAASYEQYF.

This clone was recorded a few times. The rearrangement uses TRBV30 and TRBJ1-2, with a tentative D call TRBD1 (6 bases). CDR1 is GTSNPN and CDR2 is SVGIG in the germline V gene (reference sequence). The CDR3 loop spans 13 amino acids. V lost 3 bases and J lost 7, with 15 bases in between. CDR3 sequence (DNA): TGTGCCTGGAGCACAGGGTACCGCGGTGGCTACACCTTC. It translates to CAWSTGYRGGYTF.

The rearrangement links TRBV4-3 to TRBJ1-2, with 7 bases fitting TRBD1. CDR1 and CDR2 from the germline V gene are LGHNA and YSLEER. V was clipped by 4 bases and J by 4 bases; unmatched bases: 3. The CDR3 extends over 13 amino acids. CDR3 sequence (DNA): TGCGCCAGCAGCCCTTGGGACAGCTATGGCTACACCTTC. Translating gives CASSPWDSYGYTF.

The CDR3 spells CSAIPTMTQYF. CDR3 in DNA: TGCAGTGCTATTCCCACTATGACCCAGTACTTC. V is TRBV20-1 and J is TRBJ2-5; D unclear. There are 11 residues in the CDR3. The V end lost 4 bases, the J end lost 7 bases, and 10 bases lay between the germline ends. Germline assignment: CDR1 DFQATT and CDR2 SNEGSKA (reference sequence).

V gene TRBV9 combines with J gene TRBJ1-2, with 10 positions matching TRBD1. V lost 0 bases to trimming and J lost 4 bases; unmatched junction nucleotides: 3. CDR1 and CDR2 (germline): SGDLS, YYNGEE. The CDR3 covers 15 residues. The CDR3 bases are TGTGCCAGCAGCGTAGTGGACAGGGGGACCTATGGCTACACCTTC. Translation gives CASSVVDRGTYGYTF. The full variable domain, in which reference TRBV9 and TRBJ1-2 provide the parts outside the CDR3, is DSGVTQTPKHLITATGQRVTLRCSPRSGDLSVYWYQQSLDQGLQFLIQYYNGEERAKGNILERFSAQQFPDLHSELNLSSLELGDSALYFCASSVVDRGTYGYTFGSGTRLTVV.

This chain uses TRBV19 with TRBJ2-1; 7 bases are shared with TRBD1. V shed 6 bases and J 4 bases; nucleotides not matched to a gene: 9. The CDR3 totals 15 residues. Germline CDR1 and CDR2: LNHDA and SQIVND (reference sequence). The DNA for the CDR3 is TGTGCCAGTAGGACGGGACAGCAGGGGTACAATGAGCAGTTCTTC. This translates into CASRTGQQGYNEQFF.

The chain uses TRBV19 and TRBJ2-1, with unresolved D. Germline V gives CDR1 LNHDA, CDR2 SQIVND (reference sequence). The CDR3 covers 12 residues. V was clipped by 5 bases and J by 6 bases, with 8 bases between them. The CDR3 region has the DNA TGTGCCAGTAGTCCCCGACCCAATGAGCAGTTCTTC. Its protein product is CASSPRPNEQFF.

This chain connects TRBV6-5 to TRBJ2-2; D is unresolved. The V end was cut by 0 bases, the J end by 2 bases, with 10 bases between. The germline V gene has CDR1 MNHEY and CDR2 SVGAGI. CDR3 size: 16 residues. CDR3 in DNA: TGTGCCAGCAGTTACTCAGCTTACCCAAACACCGGGGAGCTGTTTTTT. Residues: CASSYSAYPNTGELFF.

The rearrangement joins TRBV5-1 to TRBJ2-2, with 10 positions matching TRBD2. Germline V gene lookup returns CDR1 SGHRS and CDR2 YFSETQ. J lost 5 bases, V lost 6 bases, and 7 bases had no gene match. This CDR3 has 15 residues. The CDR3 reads CASTLAGARTGELFF. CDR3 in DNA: TGCGCCAGCACCCTAGCGGGGGCGAGGACCGGGGAGCTGTTTTTT.

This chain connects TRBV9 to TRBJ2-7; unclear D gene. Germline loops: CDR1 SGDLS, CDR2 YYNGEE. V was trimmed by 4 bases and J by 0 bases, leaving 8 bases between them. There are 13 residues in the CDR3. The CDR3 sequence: CASSLNPSYEQYF. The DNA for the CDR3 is TGTGCCAGCAGCCTAAACCCCTCCTACGAGCAGTACTTC.

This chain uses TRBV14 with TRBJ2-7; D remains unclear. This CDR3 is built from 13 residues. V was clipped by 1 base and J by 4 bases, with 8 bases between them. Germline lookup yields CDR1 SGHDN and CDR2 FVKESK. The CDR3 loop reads CASSQGAAYEQYF. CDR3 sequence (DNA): TGTGCCAGCAGCCAAGGAGCAGCTTACGAGCAGTACTTC.

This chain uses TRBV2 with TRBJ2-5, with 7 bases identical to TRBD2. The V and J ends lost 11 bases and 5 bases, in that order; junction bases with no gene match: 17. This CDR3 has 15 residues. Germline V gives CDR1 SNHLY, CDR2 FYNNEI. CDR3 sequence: CASNPGTTGRETQYF. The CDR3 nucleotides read TGTGCCTCCAACCCCGGGACTACCGGTCGGGAGACCCAGTACTTC.

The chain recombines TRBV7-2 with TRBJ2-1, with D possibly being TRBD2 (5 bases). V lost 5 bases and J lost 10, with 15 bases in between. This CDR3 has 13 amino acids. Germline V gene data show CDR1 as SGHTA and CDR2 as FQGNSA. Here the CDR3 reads CASSRDGLQEQFF. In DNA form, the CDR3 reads TGTGCCAGCAGCCGCGACGGACTTCAAGAGCAGTTCTTC.

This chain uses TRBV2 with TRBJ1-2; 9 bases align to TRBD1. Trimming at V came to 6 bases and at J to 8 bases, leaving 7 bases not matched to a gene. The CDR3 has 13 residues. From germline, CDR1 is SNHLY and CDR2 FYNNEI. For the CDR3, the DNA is TGTGCCAGCAGAGAACAGGGGGCTGGGGGCTACACCTTC. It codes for CASREQGAGGYTF.

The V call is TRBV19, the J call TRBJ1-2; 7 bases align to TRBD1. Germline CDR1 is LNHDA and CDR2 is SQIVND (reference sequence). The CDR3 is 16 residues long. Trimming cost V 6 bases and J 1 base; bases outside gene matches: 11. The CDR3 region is CASSPGTAIFNYGYTF. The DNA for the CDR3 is TGTGCCAGTAGCCCCGGGACAGCGATATTTAACTATGGCTACACCTTC.